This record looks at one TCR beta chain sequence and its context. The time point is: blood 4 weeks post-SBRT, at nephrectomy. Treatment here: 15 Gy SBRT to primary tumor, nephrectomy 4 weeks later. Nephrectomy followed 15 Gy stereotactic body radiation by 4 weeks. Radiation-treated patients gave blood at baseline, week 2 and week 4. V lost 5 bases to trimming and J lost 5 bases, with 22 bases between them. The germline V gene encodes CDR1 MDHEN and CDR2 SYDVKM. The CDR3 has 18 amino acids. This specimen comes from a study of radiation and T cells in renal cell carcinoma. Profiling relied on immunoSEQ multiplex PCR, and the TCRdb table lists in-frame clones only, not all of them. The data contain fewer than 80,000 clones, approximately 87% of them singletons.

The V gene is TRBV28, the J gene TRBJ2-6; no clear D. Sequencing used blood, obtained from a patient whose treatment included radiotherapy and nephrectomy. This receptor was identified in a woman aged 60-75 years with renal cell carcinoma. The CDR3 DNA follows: TGTGCCAGCAGTGGTCGTTATCTGACACAAAGTCGGGCCAACGTCCTGACTTTC. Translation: CASSGRYLTQSRANVLTF.